This is a list of T cell receptor beta chains from one sample in a study of cytomegalovirus exposure and HLA in healthy donors. Repertoires were generated with immunoSEQ multiplex PCR, while TCRdb's copy carries only in-frame clones and drops some. The table lists 110,000 to 150,000 clones, 73% of them singletons. The sample taken for sequencing was PBMCs. These receptors were taken from a human donor in good health. Both conserved end residues are part of each CDR3. The D gene is left open where the match is weak. Not all rows give a size; the values are once, few, many and, for expanded clones, a class.

>TRBV27|.|few|TRBJ2-3
TGTGCCAGCAGTTCAAGGACAGACACAGATACGCAGTATTTT
CASSSRTDTDTQYF
>TRBV4-1|.|once|TRBJ1-2
TGCGCCAGCAGCCAAGATTTCCCGGACTATGGCTACACCTTC
CASSQDFPDYGYTF
>TRBV19|TRBD1|.|TRBJ1-5
TGTGCCAGTAGTATAGTAGGGGGCAGGCAGCCCCAGCATTTT
CASSIVGGRQPQHF
>TRBV5-6|TRBD1|few|TRBJ2-3
TGTGCCAGCAGCTGGACAGGGGGGACAGATACGCAGTATTTT
CASSWTGGTDTQYF
>TRBV13|TRBD2|.|TRBJ2-1
TGTGCCAGCAGCCTAAGGCTAGCGGGGGATTACAATGAGCAGTTCTTC
CASSLRLAGDYNEQFF
>TRBV27|TRBD1|.|TRBJ2-1
TGTGCCAGCAGCAGGGGGACAGCAGAAGGTGAGCAGTTCTTC
CASSRGTAEGEQFF
>TRBV6-1|.|.|TRBJ1-4
TGTGCCAGCAGTGACAGGGCCGGAAAACTGTTTTTT
CASSDRAGKLFF
>TRBV7-3|.|.|TRBJ2-3
TGTGCCAGCAGTCGCGGGTACACAGATACGCAGTATTTT
CASSRGYTDTQYF
>TRBV19|.|.|TRBJ1-2
TGTGCCAGTAGTATAAGGACGTCAGGGAAGGACTATGGCTACACCTTC
CASSIRTSGKDYGYTF
>TRBV2|TRBD1|.|TRBJ1-2
TGTGCCAGCAGGTGGGACAGTCTCTATGGCTACACCTTC
CASRWDSLYGYTF
>TRBV4-1|TRBD1|.|TRBJ1-2
TGCGCCAGCAGCCAAGATTGGGGGACAGCCAAACGAGGCTACACCTTC
CASSQDWGTAKRGYTF
>TRBV11-2|.|.|TRBJ2-2
TGTGCCAGCAGTATCACCGGGGAGCTGTTTTTT
CASSITGELFF
>TRBV7-6|TRBD1|.|TRBJ1-2
TGTGCCAGCAGCTCGGACAGGGGGAATGGCTACACCTTC
CASSSDRGNGYTF
>TRBV27|.|.|TRBJ2-2
TGTGCCAGCAGTTTGTTGAACTCCCTTGGGGAGCTGTTTTTT
CASSLLNSLGELFF
>TRBV2|TRBD1|.|TRBJ2-3
TGTGCCAGCAGAGCCGGGACAGGGGGTTTTGGGGATACGCAGTATTTT
CASRAGTGGFGDTQYF
>TRBV2|.|.|TRBJ2-5
TGTGCCAGCAGTGTCGGGGAGACCCAGTACTTC
CASSVGETQYF
>TRBV7-9|TRBD1|.|TRBJ1-2
TGTGCCAGCAGCATGACAGGGTTCTATGGCTACACCTTC
CASSMTGFYGYTF
>TRBV2|TRBD2|.|TRBJ2-3
TGTGCCAGACTAGCGGGAGATACGCAGTATTTT
CARLAGDTQYF
>TRBV9|.|few|TRBJ1-2
TGTGCCAGCAGCCCCCCCGGGGGGGGAGGCTATGGCTACACCTTC
CASSPPGGGGYGYTF
>TRBV15|.|.|TRBJ2-4
TGTGCCACCAGCATAGGGGATGGGGGGAAAGTTCAGTACTTC
CATSIGDGGKVQYF
>TRBV18|TRBD1|.|TRBJ2-7
TGTGCCAGCTCACCGGGACAGGGGGTCTACGAGCAGTACTTC
CASSPGQGVYEQYF
>TRBV30|.|.|TRBJ2-2
TGTGCCTGGAGCGGGAGAAGCACCGGGGAGCTGTTTTTT
CAWSGRSTGELFF
>TRBV5-1|TRBD2|.|TRBJ2-3
TGCGCCAGCAGCTTGTATGTGAGCGGGGGGCCACCCACAGATACGCAGTATTTT
CASSLYVSGGPPTDTQYF